Detailed here is one T cell receptor beta chain. The CDR3 length is 13 residues. The V end was cut by 5 bases, the J end by 3 bases, with 7 bases between. Germline CDR1 is WNHNN and CDR2 is SYGVQD (reference sequence). This sample was included in a study of OX40 agonist ivuxolimab in advanced cancers. Generated by immunoSEQ multiplex PCR, the TCRdb table keeps only in-frame clones and is missing some. This repertoire shows 80,000 to 100,000 clones, around 92% found once; its top ten account for around 0.51%. The clonotype was recovered from an adult with an advanced solid tumor such as melanoma, head and neck, liver or kidney cancer. The sequenced sample was CD4+ or CD8+ T cells sorted from blood, obtained in a trial of the OX40 agonist ivuxolimab. V is TRBV10-1 and J is TRBJ1-4, with D maybe TRBD1 (6 bases). The CDR3 sequence is CASSRTANEKLFF. Here the CDR3 DNA reads TGCGCCAGCAGTAGGACAGCTAATGAAAAACTGTTTTTT.